This TCR beta chain was identified in a study of T cell responses to AZD1222 COVID-19 vaccine. Overall study findings and caveats: Donors were largely white British and mainly female; clonal diversity was possibly underestimated. Spike-specific TCR breadth rose after two AZD1222 doses, and depth rose as well.

Comment on this clone: Its target is not known.

Clones were sequenced by immunoSEQ multiplex PCR, and TCRdb holds only the in-frame ones, with some missing. Altogether over 150,000 clones are present, roughly nine tenths being singletons, with the ten largest covering 6.5% to 8.5%. Specimen: peripheral blood, collected on day 0 of AZD1222 vaccination. The sequence was obtained from an adult in good health.

The DNA for the CDR3 is TGTGCCAGTAGTATTCAATGGGATAGCCTCAGGGAAGACACCGGGGAGCTGTTTTTT. The encoded protein is CASSIQWDSLREDTGELFF. The chain combines TRBV19 with TRBJ2-2, with D maybe TRBD1 (5 bases). CDR1 and CDR2 (germline): LNHDA, SQIVND (reference sequence). With 3 bases removed from V and 3 bases from J, the gap between germline ends came to 23 bases. This CDR3 has 19 amino acids.